The rows below give T cell receptor beta chains drawn from one sample of a study of cytomegalovirus exposure and HLA in healthy donors. Sequenced by immunoSEQ multiplex PCR; TCRdb stores in-frame clones only, minus some. Of more than 95,000 clones in the sample, roughly 13% were seen once. The sequencing sample was made of PBMCs. Every receptor here comes from a man aged 35 to 55 in good health and CMV-seropositive. The CDR3 runs from the conserved cysteine through the conserved F or W. The order of the fields is V gene, CDR3 protein.

TRBV28 | CASSNHTGGWQPQHF
TRBV21-1 | CASSKGGSGNMKTQYF
TRBV13 | CASSLTSGRAWVGDTQYF
TRBV4-1 | CASSPWGTGRETQYF
TRBV7-2 | CASSLRRLGEQFF
TRBV5-4 | CASSLRAGRGQFF
TRBV6-5 | CASSYTGRHTQYF
TRBV11-3 | CASSLGAGELFF
TRBV5-6 | CASSALTSGVPEQYF
TRBV4-1 | CASSSRWTSSSYEQYF
TRBV2 | CASIPGLKFNEQFF
TRBV6-1 | CASSEALHRGGNQPQHF
TRBV28 | CASSPGTGGGYEQYF
TRBV19 | CATHRPGGMNTEAFF
TRBV6-5 | CASSYSYRVMKYEQYF
TRBV5-6 | CASSLTGGAGNSPLHF
TRBV10-2 | CASAKPGQENSPLHF
TRBV28 | CASTSSDRANYGYTF
TRBV4-1 | CASSQGVAEANEQFF
TRBV25-1 | CASSDLGTGFTEKLFF
TRBV30 | CAWSLNGGLETQYF